Following are 29 T cell receptor beta chains from one sample sequenced in a study of T cells after yellow fever vaccination. Using its own MiXCR run on the 5' RACE reads, TCRdb lists one record per CDR3 protein. The profile shows hundreds of thousands of distinct CDR3 sequences, about a sixth of them singletons. The sequences come from PBMCs, collected about 5 days after the first yellow fever vaccination. The source is a man younger than 30 who received the YFV17D yellow fever vaccine.

The chain recombines TRBV5-1 with TRBJ2-6; 9 bases align to TRBD1. Germline-derived CDR1 and CDR2 are SGHRS and YFSETQ. The CDR3 has 18 residues. Unmatched junction bases numbered 10, after V lost 5 bases and J lost 1 base. The CDR3, as DNA: TGCGCCAGCAGATCTTCCGGGACAGGGCCTTCTGGGGCCAACGTCCTGACTTTC. It translates to CASRSSGTGPSGANVLTF.

This clonotype occurred a few times. V and J are TRBV12-3 or TRBV12-4 and TRBJ2-7, with D perhaps matching TRBD2 (6 bases). V was trimmed by 6 bases and J by 4 bases, leaving 13 bases between them. The CDR3 runs 13 residues. In DNA, the CDR3 is TGTGCCAGCAGAGGACACGGGACTTACGAGCAGTACTTC. Encoded protein: CASRGHGTYEQYF.

The chain uses TRBV6-5 and TRBJ2-1; TRBD1 agrees at 10 bases. The CDR3 is made up of 16 amino acids. Trimming removed 2 bases from V and 5 bases from J; junction bases left unmatched: 6. Germline V lookup: CDR1 MNHEY, CDR2 SVGAGI. The CDR3 protein is CASSYGFGTGDNEQFF. The CDR3 nucleotides are TGTGCCAGCAGTTACGGTTTTGGGACAGGGGACAATGAGCAGTTCTTC.

The table lists this clonotype with many counts. This chain joins TRBV29-1 and TRBJ1-1; D perhaps matches TRBD1 (5 bases). This CDR3 comprises 11 residues. Germline values: CDR1 SQVTM, CDR2 ANQGSEA. Trimming removed 2 bases at V and 11 bases at J, with 12 bases between. In DNA form, the CDR3 reads TGCAGCGTTGAAAGGGGACGAGAGGCTTTCTTT. This codes for CSVERGREAFF.

The chain links TRBV2 to TRBJ2-7; D is possibly TRBD2 (7 bases). This CDR3 has 13 residues. V was cut by 4 bases and J by 6 bases, with 13 bases left in between. The V gene's germline CDR1 is SNHLY and CDR2 FYNNEI. In nucleotides, the CDR3 is TGTGCCAGCAGTGGCGTCGGGGGGCTCGAGCAGTACTTC. Translation gives CASSGVGGLEQYF. The full variable domain, its missing parts supplied by reference TRBV2 and TRBJ2-7, is EPEVTQTPSHQVTQMGQEVILRCVPISNHLYFYWYRQILGQKVEFLVSFYNNEISEKSEIFDDQFSVERPDGSNFTLKIRSTKLEDSAMYFCASSGVGGLEQYFGPGTRLTVT.

The chain combines TRBV2 with TRBJ1-6, with 8 bases lining up with TRBD1. The CDR3 spans 21 residues. CDR1 is SNHLY, CDR2 FYNNEI, per germline. After removal of 1 base from V and 7 bases from J, the junction contained 21 bases not matched to a gene. CDR3 in DNA: TGTGCCAGCAGTGAAGTGGCCCCCCGGTTCGGAGGGGCAGGGGGCAATTCACCCCTCCACTTT. Protein product: CASSEVAPRFGGAGGNSPLHF.

V usage is TRBV15 and J usage is TRBJ1-1, with a tentative D call TRBD1 (6 bases). The CDR3 is made up of 16 amino acids. Germline CDR1 LNHNV, CDR2 YYDKDF (reference sequence). Trimming stripped 0 bases from V and 4 bases from J, with 15 bases between. CDR3 protein: CATSRDGGAHGTEAFF. CDR3 in DNA: TGTGCCACCAGCAGAGATGGGGGGGCGCACGGCACTGAAGCTTTCTTT. Drawing the rest from reference TRBV15 and TRBJ1-1, the complete variable domain is DAMVIQNPRYQVTQFGKPVTLSCSQTLNHNVMYWYQQKSSQAPKLLFHYYDKDFNNEADTPDNFQSRRPNTSFCFLDIRSPGLGDTAMYLCATSRDGGAHGTEAFFGQGTRLTVV.

This clonotype was observed a handful of times. This chain links TRBV7-2 with TRBJ1-6, with 9 positions matching TRBD1. Trimming took 4 bases from V and 10 from J; bases not matched to a gene: 8. Germline V gene sequence: CDR1 SGHTA, CDR2 FQGNSA. The CDR3 has 15 residues. The CDR3 sequence is CASSYRTGEGSPLHF. For the CDR3, the DNA is TGTGCCAGCAGCTACCGGACAGGGGAAGGGTCACCCCTCCACTTT. The full variable domain, with the rest looked up from reference TRBV7-2 and TRBJ1-6, is GAGVSQSPSNKVTEKGKDVELRCDPISGHTALYWYRQSLGQGLEFLIYFQGNSAPDKSGLPSDRFSAERTGGSVSTLTIQRTQQEDSAVYLCASSYRTGEGSPLHFGNGTRLTVT.

This clonotype was counted only a few times. The rearrangement joins TRBV5-1 to TRBJ2-1; 13 bases map to TRBD2. Unmatched junction bases numbered 5, after V lost 5 bases and J lost 0 bases. The length of the CDR3 is 17 residues. Germline loops: CDR1 SGHRS, CDR2 YFSETQ. The CDR3 sequence: CASRRTSGGFSYNEQFF. Written as DNA, the CDR3 is TGCGCCAGCAGACGGACTAGCGGGGGCTTCTCCTACAATGAGCAGTTCTTC.

This clonotype was counted only a few times. This chain joins TRBV7-3 and TRBJ2-2, with TRBD1 matching over 9 bases. V was pared by 7 bases and J by 3 bases, with 9 bases of the junction left unmatched. Germline CDR1 reads SGHTA; CDR2 reads FQGTGA. CDR3 length: 16 amino acids. This chain's CDR3 is CASTVQGAVDTGELFF. CDR3 DNA sequence: TGTGCCAGCACCGTACAGGGGGCCGTGGACACCGGGGAGCTGTTTTTT.

This sequence joins TRBV4-2 and TRBJ2-1, with D perhaps given as TRBD1 or TRBD2 (5 bases each). The ends were cut back, 1 base at V and 8 bases at J, with 12 bases in the middle. CDR1 is LGHNA and CDR2 is YNFKEQ in the germline V gene. The CDR3 covers 14 residues. CDR3 sequence reads: CASSQGVGGDEQFF. The CDR3 nucleotides read TGTGCCAGCAGCCAAGGAGTTGGGGGTGATGAGCAGTTCTTC.

The chain carries TRBV6-1 and TRBJ2-1, with D tentatively TRBD2 (6 bases). Germline V lookup: CDR1 MNHNS, CDR2 SASEGT. Trimming pared 6 bases from V and 5 bases from J, leaving 11 bases between. CDR3 length: 13 residues. CDR3 protein: CASRVAGNNEQFF. CDR3 DNA: TGTGCCAGCAGGGTGGCGGGGAACAATGAGCAGTTCTTC.

There are a few counts of this clonotype. The rearrangement uses TRBV10-3 and TRBJ1-5; no firm D call. Per the germline V gene, CDR1 is ENHRY and CDR2 is SYGVKD. Trimming took off 6 bases at V and 3 bases at J, with 9 bases between the two ends. CDR3 length: 13 amino acids. CDR3 sequence: CAISPHVNQPQHF. The CDR3 DNA sequence: TGTGCCATCAGCCCACATGTCAATCAGCCCCAGCATTTT.

The chain has TRBV7-9 and TRBJ1-1; D unclear. The ends were cut back, 1 base at V and 6 bases at J, with 12 bases in the middle. Looked up from germline, CDR1 is SEHNR and CDR2 is FQNEAQ (reference sequence). The CDR3 is 14 residues long. The CDR3, as DNA: TGTGCCAGCAGCTTAGGATCTCTGATGGCTGAAGCTTTCTTT. Protein sequence: CASSLGSLMAEAFF.

The chain is built from TRBV4-2 and TRBJ2-7, with D possibly matching TRBD2 (5 bases). The CDR3 contains 13 residues. Trimming shortened V by 3 bases and J by 2 bases, and 8 bases separated the two germline ends. From germline, CDR1 is LGHNA and CDR2 YNFKEQ. The CDR3 spells CASSQPGAYEQYF. Written as DNA, the CDR3 is TGTGCCAGCAGCCAGCCCGGGGCCTACGAGCAGTACTTC.

This clonotype was recorded at least ten times. The genes are TRBV29-1 and TRBJ2-7; TRBD1 matches at 10 bases. The trim removed 5 bases at V and 4 bases at J, leaving 11 bases unmatched. This CDR3 is 15 amino acids long. Germline V gene data show CDR1 as SQVTM and CDR2 as ANQGSEA. The CDR3, as DNA: TGCAGCGTTAAAAAGTTCGGGACAGGGGATTACGAGCAGTACTTC. Its translation: CSVKKFGTGDYEQYF.

The CDR3 DNA is TGTGCCAGCAGTTACAAGGCCGGGACAGGGTATGCAACTAATGAAAAACTGTTTTTT. Residues: CASSYKAGTGYATNEKLFF. The chain has TRBV6-5 and TRBJ1-4; 9 nucleotides agree with TRBD1. V shed 2 bases and J 0 bases; nucleotides not matched to a gene: 10. The CDR3 covers 19 residues. From germline, CDR1 is MNHEY and CDR2 SVGAGI.

The chain has TRBV4-3 and TRBJ1-3; a possible D gene is TRBD1 (5 bases). CDR1 is LGHNA, CDR2 YSLEER, per germline. The CDR3 length is 17 residues. Trimming took off 2 bases at V and 0 bases at J, with 14 bases between the two ends. CDR3 residues: CASSQYLPGPSGNTIYF. The CDR3 region has the DNA TGCGCCAGCAGCCAATATTTACCGGGACCCTCTGGAAACACCATATATTTT.

This clonotype has just a few counts. This chain connects TRBV3-1 to TRBJ2-2; D perhaps matches TRBD1 (5 bases). Trimming removed 4 bases from V and 2 bases from J, with 14 bases in between. Germline CDR1 LGHDT, CDR2 YNNKEL (reference sequence). CDR3 length: 16 residues. CDR3 sequence reads: CASSPNQTENTGELFF. In DNA, the CDR3 is TGTGCCAGCAGCCCCAATCAGACAGAAAACACCGGGGAGCTGTTTTTT. Drawing the rest from reference TRBV3-1 and TRBJ2-2, the complete variable domain is DTAVSQTPKYLVTQMGNDKSIKCEQNLGHDTMYWYKQDSKKFLKIMFSYNNKELIINETVPNRFSPKSPDKAHLNLHINSLELGDSAVYFCASSPNQTENTGELFFGEGSRLTVL.

The V gene is TRBV5-4, the J gene TRBJ1-3; D remains ambiguous. CDR3 length equals 15 residues. V dropped 0 bases and J dropped 0 bases, with 7 bases sitting between them. Germline-derived CDR1 and CDR2 are SGHNT and YYREEE (reference sequence). CDR3 amino acids: CASSLDTTSGNTIYF. CDR3 nucleotides: TGTGCCAGCAGCTTGGATACCACCTCTGGAAACACCATATATTTT.

This rearrangement joins TRBV29-1 to TRBJ2-5, with TRBD1 as a possible D gene (5 bases). V lost 4 bases and J lost 2, with 14 bases in between. Germline CDR1 reads SQVTM; CDR2 reads ANQGSEA. CDR3 length equals 14 residues. The CDR3 sequence: CSVGVGLGQETQYF. CDR3 bases: TGCAGCGTTGGGGTGGGGCTCGGGCAAGAGACCCAGTACTTC. Full variable domain (outside the CDR3, taken from reference TRBV29-1 and TRBJ2-5): SAVISQKPSRDICQRGTSLTIQCQVDSQVTMMFWYRQQPGQSLTLIATANQGSEATYESGFVIDKFPISRPNLTFSTLTVSNMSPEDSSIYLCSVGVGLGQETQYFGPGTRLLVL.

V usage is TRBV2 and J usage is TRBJ2-5; possible D gene TRBD1, 6 bases. Germline V CDR1 and CDR2: SNHLY, FYNNEI. CDR3 length: 11 residues. V gave up 8 bases and J gave up 5 bases, with 9 bases separating them. The DNA of the CDR3 is TGTGCCAGCCAGGGGCTGGAGACCCAGTACTTC. As protein: CASQGLETQYF.

This clonotype was found a few times. The chain recombines TRBV18 with TRBJ2-1, with TRBD1 matching 7 bases. V shed 4 bases and J 4 bases; nucleotides not matched to a gene: 7. The CDR3 has 15 amino acids. Germline CDR1 reads KGHSH; CDR2 reads LQKENI. CDR3 sequence: CASSLDRIPYNEQFF. The CDR3 nucleotides read TGTGCCAGCTCACTGGACAGGATTCCTTACAATGAGCAGTTCTTC. The full variable domain, with the rest looked up from reference TRBV18 and TRBJ2-1, is NAGVMQNPRHLVRRRGQEARLRCSPMKGHSHVYWYRQLPEEGLKFMVYLQKENIIDESGMPKERFSAEFPKEGPSILRIQQVVRGDSAAYFCASSLDRIPYNEQFFGPGTRLTVL.

The chain employs TRBV6-6 and TRBJ1-4; D not resolved. CDR1 and CDR2 (germline): MNHNY, SVGAGI (reference sequence). The CDR3 length is 13 residues. V lost 3 bases and J lost 16, with 18 bases in between. CDR3 sequence reads: CASSYGVFGPQFF. CDR3 sequence (DNA): TGTGCCAGCAGTTATGGAGTTTTCGGTCCCCAGTTTTTT.

V is TRBV28 and J is TRBJ2-4, with D possibly matching TRBD1 (5 bases). Trimming pared 6 bases from V and 6 bases from J, leaving 12 bases between. Germline lookup yields CDR1 MDHEN and CDR2 SYDVKM. This CDR3 comprises 13 residues. The DNA for the CDR3 is TGTGCCAGCAGCCCACCAGACAGAAACATTCAGTACTTC. It encodes CASSPPDRNIQYF.

This clonotype was counted ten times or more. The gene calls are TRBV4-1 and TRBJ2-1, with D unresolved. From germline, CDR1 is MGHRA and CDR2 YSYEKL. Between the trimmed V and J ends, which lost 2 bases and 2 bases, there was a span of 19 bases. The CDR3 has 18 residues. The CDR3 sequence: CASSQRPLGSSPYNEQFF. As DNA, the CDR3 is TGCGCCAGCAGCCAACGCCCTTTAGGGTCGAGTCCCTACAATGAGCAGTTCTTC.

The V and J genes are TRBV6-5 and TRBJ2-3; tentatively, D is TRBD1 or TRBD2 (5 bases each). The germline gives CDR1 MNHEY, CDR2 SVGAGI. The V and J ends lost 2 bases and 1 base respectively, with 10 bases between them. CDR3 size: 15 residues. Here the CDR3 reads CASSYGGARTDTQYF. The CDR3 coding sequence is TGTGCCAGCAGTTACGGGGGAGCTCGCACAGATACGCAGTATTTT.

The chain links TRBV5-1 to TRBJ1-2; 8 bases match TRBD1. J gave up 4 bases and V 0 bases, and 5 bases lay outside the gene matches. CDR1 is SGHRS, CDR2 YFSETQ, per germline. This CDR3 has 15 residues. Written as DNA, the CDR3 is TGCGCCAGCAGCTTGGGACAGGGGCTCGTCTATGGCTACACCTTC. Amino acid sequence: CASSLGQGLVYGYTF.

The genes are TRBV5-1 and TRBJ1-1; no firm D call. The V and J ends lost 4 bases and 0 bases respectively, with 10 bases between them. CDR1 SGHRS and CDR2 YFSETQ come from the germline V gene. The CDR3 runs 14 residues. CDR3 in amino acids: CASSAAFMNTEAFF. The CDR3 bases are TGCGCCAGCAGCGCCGCATTCATGAACACTGAAGCTTTCTTT.